One sample yielded the 10 T cell receptor beta chains listed below, sequenced in a study of shared clonotypes between healthy human individuals. Repertoires were generated with immunoSEQ multiplex PCR, while TCRdb's copy carries only in-frame clones and drops some. The sample yields about 1 million clones, about 75% seen once. Specimen: memory CD4+ T cells sorted from blood. Subset given: CD45RA-negative fraction. These receptors were obtained from a man aged 18-30 years in good health.

The genes are TRBV30 and TRBJ1-4; unclear D gene. Looked up from germline, CDR1 is GTSNPN and CDR2 is SVGIG (reference sequence). V lost 0 bases and J lost 3, with 8 bases in between. The CDR3 is 14 residues long. In DNA form, the CDR3 reads TGTGCCTGGAGTGTAAACTTTCCTAATGAAAAACTGTTTTTT. Translating it yields CAWSVNFPNEKLFF.

The chain carries TRBV11-2 and TRBJ2-7; no clear D. The germline gives CDR1 SGHAT, CDR2 FQNNGV. The V gene lost 3 bases and the J gene lost 12 bases, with 18 bases spanning the gap. The CDR3 is 13 residues long. CDR3 amino acids: CASSLERSISRYF. In nucleotides, the CDR3 is TGTGCCAGCAGCTTGGAGAGATCGATCAGTCGGTACTTC.

DNA for the CDR3: TGCGCCAGCAGCACATTAGCGGGGGGCAGGGAGACCCAGTACTTC. As protein: CASSTLAGGRETQYF. The chain joins TRBV5-1 to TRBJ2-5; 10 positions agree with TRBD2. J lost 5 bases, V lost 4 bases, and 8 bases had no gene match. The CDR3 sequence is 15 residues long. In germline, CDR1 is SGHRS, CDR2 YFSETQ.

A few counts support this clone. Additional DNA sequences in this sample encode the identical CDR3. V usage is TRBV11-2 and J usage is TRBJ1-5; 7 bases are a match to TRBD1. CDR1 and CDR2 (germline): SGHAT, FQNNGV. V shed 3 bases, J shed 4 bases, and the junction held 0 bases outside the gene matches. This CDR3 has 13 residues. CDR3 bases: TGTGCCAGCAGCTTGACAGGGAATCAGCCCCAGCATTTT. This gives the protein CASSLTGNQPQHF.

Remarks on this clone: A read error may be the cause here, since a much bigger clone is one base away. The rearrangement uses TRBV6-1 and TRBJ1-2, with TRBD1 matching over 9 bases. Per the germline V gene, CDR1 is MNHNS and CDR2 is SASEGT. Germline trimming cut 6 bases from V and 9 bases from J; bases unmatched to any gene: 11. The CDR3 covers 14 residues. The CDR3 coding sequence is TGTGCCAGCAGGGATGGGGGACAGGGCGGCAGCTACACCTTC. It yields the protein CASRDGGQGGSYTF.

The V gene is TRBV18, the J gene TRBJ2-4; perhaps TRBD1 as D (5 bases). The V end lost 3 bases, the J end lost 7 bases, and 10 bases lay between the germline ends. This CDR3 has 13 residues. CDR1 KGHSH and CDR2 LQKENI come from the germline V gene. The CDR3 region has the DNA TGTGCCAGCTCACCGGGGCAGACCAACATTCAGTACTTC. It specifies CASSPGQTNIQYF.

This chain connects TRBV7-9 to TRBJ1-6; weak D call: TRBD1 (5 bases). V dropped 5 bases and J dropped 6 bases, with 11 bases sitting between them. This CDR3 is 14 amino acids long. The V gene's germline CDR1 is SEHNR and CDR2 FQNEAQ (reference sequence). This CDR3 is CASSAPGTNSPLHF. The CDR3 region has the DNA TGTGCCAGCAGCGCACCGGGGACTAATTCACCCCTCCACTTT.

The CDR3 DNA reads as TGTGCCATCAGTGACGGGACAGGGGGCGGCTACACCTTC. It codes for CAISDGTGGGYTF. The chain links TRBV10-3 to TRBJ1-2; TRBD1 aligns across 12 bases. Trimming removed 3 bases from V and 8 bases from J; junction bases left unmatched: 1. Germline V gene sequence: CDR1 ENHRY, CDR2 SYGVKD. The CDR3 runs to 13 residues.

V and J are TRBV5-4 and TRBJ2-3; weak D call: TRBD1 (5 bases). The CDR3 runs to 15 residues. Germline V CDR1 and CDR2: SGHNT, YYREEE (reference sequence). The V gene lost 0 bases and the J gene lost 2 bases, with 10 bases spanning the gap. DNA of the CDR3: TGTGCCAGCAGCTTGGATCAGGGTCCCACAGATACGCAGTATTTT. Translation: CASSLDQGPTDTQYF.

The V and J genes are TRBV6-1 and TRBJ1-2; possibly TRBD1 for D (5 bases). From germline, CDR1 is MNHNS and CDR2 SASEGT. The germline V and J ends were trimmed by 3 bases and 4 bases, with 6 bases remaining between them. The length of the CDR3 is 12 residues. CDR3 region: CASSDQGYGYTF. CDR3 coding DNA: TGTGCCAGCAGTGACCAGGGCTATGGCTACACCTTC.